The 9 T cell receptor beta chains presented below share a single source sample, sequenced in a study of T-cell memory formation after mild COVID-19. A single record per CDR3 protein comes from TCRdb applying MiXCR to the 5' RACE reads. The sample includes under 600,000 distinct CDR3 sequences, less than 25% seen only once; the top ten take 7% to 9%. Sequencing was performed on PBMCs or a T cell subset sorted from them (not recorded which). Every receptor here comes from an adult woman who had mild COVID-19 (a few samples of this study predate the infection). Cell type and time point are not known.

This clonotype was detected a few times. This chain connects TRBV6-1 to TRBJ2-7; D could derive from TRBD1 or TRBD2 (5 bases each). The V end was cut by 1 base, the J end by 0 bases, with 13 bases between. The CDR3 is made up of 16 amino acids. The germline gives CDR1 MNHNS, CDR2 SASEGT. Here the CDR3 reads CASSEGVGPSSYEQYF. In nucleotides, the CDR3 is TGTGCCAGCAGTGAAGGTGTGGGACCCAGCTCCTACGAGCAGTACTTC.

This clonotype was recorded many times. The chain links TRBV11-2 to TRBJ2-5; D is unclear. Trimming cost V 5 bases and J 5 bases, with 6 bases left between them. Germline-derived CDR1 and CDR2 are SGHAT and FQNNGV. The CDR3 has 11 residues. The CDR3 DNA reads as TGTGCCAGCAGCAACCGGGAGACCCAGTACTTC. Translating gives CASSNRETQYF.

The chain is built from TRBV7-2 and TRBJ1-4; weak D call: TRBD1 (5 bases). Per the germline V gene, CDR1 is SGHTA and CDR2 is FQGNSA. The CDR3 sequence is 13 residues long. The V and J ends lost 4 bases and 6 bases respectively, with 9 bases between them. This CDR3 is CASSSRADEKLFF. For the CDR3, the DNA is TGTGCCAGCAGCTCCAGGGCCGATGAAAAACTGTTTTTT.

This clonotype was picked up many times. The chain employs TRBV7-3 and TRBJ2-1; D uncertain. Germline-derived CDR1 and CDR2 are SGHTA and FQGTGA. V shed 2 bases and J shed 5 bases, with 7 bases lying between them. The CDR3 is made up of 13 amino acids. The CDR3 DNA is TGTGCCAGCAGCTTAGGCGACCACAATGAGCAGTTCTTC. It codes for CASSLGDHNEQFF.

This clonotype was recorded only once. The chain joins TRBV4-3 to TRBJ1-1, with D possibly TRBD1 on 6 matching bases. This CDR3 region has 15 residues. Trimming removed 5 bases from V and 0 bases from J, with 13 bases in between. Germline CDR1 and CDR2: LGHNA and YSLEER. The CDR3 protein is CASSFTGRMNTEAFF. The CDR3 coding sequence is TGCGCCAGCAGCTTCACAGGGAGGATGAACACTGAAGCTTTCTTT.

V usage is TRBV5-4 and J usage is TRBJ2-5; D might be TRBD2 (6 bases). Germline CDR1 reads SGHNT; CDR2 reads YYREEE (reference sequence). Trimming left V 7 bases short and J 3 bases short, with 13 bases between. CDR3 length: 13 residues. Here the CDR3 reads CASAEGSKETQYF. CDR3 DNA sequence: TGTGCCAGCGCGGAGGGGTCCAAAGAGACCCAGTACTTC.

In its sample, this clonotype was seen many times. The rearrangement links TRBV20-1 to TRBJ1-1, with D maybe TRBD1 (6 bases). CDR1 and CDR2 (germline): DFQATT, SNEGSKA (reference sequence). Trimming cost V 6 bases and J 9 bases, with 20 bases left between them. The CDR3 length is 13 residues. CDR3 nucleotides: TGCAGTGCCCCCACCCAGGACAGACTCAAAGCTTTCTTT. Translating gives CSAPTQDRLKAFF.

This chain connects TRBV28 to TRBJ1-6, with D possibly TRBD1 on 5 matching bases. The CDR3 length is 14 residues. In germline, CDR1 is MDHEN, CDR2 SYDVKM. V was clipped by 2 bases and J by 9 bases, with 11 bases between them. The CDR3 protein is CASSLVARVSPLHF. The CDR3 DNA follows: TGTGCCAGCAGTTTAGTTGCCAGGGTTTCACCCCTCCACTTT.

This sequence joins TRBV4-1 and TRBJ1-2; TRBD1 aligns across 9 bases. The V and J ends lost 2 bases and 9 bases, in that order; junction bases with no gene match: 16. The germline CDR1 and CDR2 sequences are MGHRA and YSYEKL. The CDR3 has 17 amino acids. The CDR3 DNA reads as TGCGCCAGCAGCCAACCCCACAGGGGGCGGACGTTGTTGAGCTACACCTTC. Its translation is CASSQPHRGRTLLSYTF.